This TCR beta chain stems from a study of chemoradiotherapy in HPV16-positive cancers. Produced via immunoSEQ multiplex PCR; TCRdb's table is partial and in-frame only. The sample consists of about 2,000 clones, approximately 90% of them appearing once. Study findings and constraints: Only two HPV16-positive patients supplied the functional HPV-specificity definition.

Turning to this clone: Its target is not known.

Trimming stripped 2 bases from V and 2 bases from J, with 5 bases between. The CDR3 spans 13 residues. Germline-derived CDR1 and CDR2 are SGHRS and YFSETQ. The material was tumor tissue, obtained from a patient who underwent chemoradiotherapy. The TCR comes from a human donor with HPV-associated anogenital cancer. The chain joins TRBV5-1 to TRBJ2-1; D uncertain. CDR3 nucleotides: TGCGCCAGCAGCTTAGGGACCTACAATGAGCAGTTCTTC. The encoded protein is CASSLGTYNEQFF.